Below, one TCR beta chain is given with its context. The record originates from a study of glioma-infiltrating T cells after dendritic cell vaccination. Only in-frame clones appear in the TCRdb table, and some are missing; sequencing was by immunoSEQ multiplex PCR. This table has roughly 100,000 clones, 90% appearing once. V lost 1 base and J lost 3, with 7 bases in between. The CDR3 is 13 amino acids. CDR1 and CDR2 from the germline V gene are GTSNPN and SVGIG (reference sequence). The time point: after dendritic cell vaccination, including at tumor progression/relapse. Source: blood, taken after dendritic cell vaccination. The TCR sequence derives from a human donor with glioblastoma. The chain couples TRBV30 to TRBJ1-5; D remains unclear. CDR3 nucleotide sequence: TGTGCCTGGAGTGAGGGAGCCAATCAGCCCCAGCATTTT. Translated, it gives CAWSEGANQPQHF.